Listed below are T cell receptor beta chains from one sample, sequenced in a study of T cell repertoires in cytomegalovirus infection. No antigen has been assigned to these receptors. MiXCR, applied by TCRdb to the reads, yields one record per CDR3 protein. The data show some 350,000 distinct CDR3 sequences, nearly 35% seen once. The input for sequencing was cultured PBMCs, taken from culture after CMV antigen stimulation. The receptors originated from a human donor in good health (CMV status not recorded). Some clones in this sample may be carry-over from other donors' samples. CDR3s include the opening cysteine and the closing phenylalanine or tryptophan. The D gene is left open where the match is weak. Where a row states a size, it is once, few, many or the class of an expanded clone; other rows omit it.

>.|TRBV5-1|TRBJ2-1|.
CASRPSSAHEQFF
TGCGCCAGCAGACCTTCTAGCGCCCATGAGCAGTTCTTC
>.|TRBV7-2|TRBJ1-2|few
CASSLVGGGLRGYTF
TGTGCCAGCAGCTTAGTTGGGGGGGGTCTCCGTGGCTACACCTTC
>TRBD1|TRBV20-1|TRBJ2-5|few
CSARRTGAETQYF
TGCAGTGCTAGGCGGACAGGGGCAGAGACCCAGTACTTC
>TRBD1|TRBV7-6|TRBJ1-1|.
CASSFGTAHTEAFF
TGTGCCAGCAGTTTCGGGACAGCCCACACTGAAGCTTTCTTT
>.|TRBV19|TRBJ1-1|.
CASSPSRGTEAFF
TGTGCCAGTAGTCCCTCCCGGGGCACTGAAGCTTTCTTT
>TRBD1|TRBV7-2|TRBJ2-5|.
CASSLFGQGQETQYF
TGTGCCAGCAGCTTATTTGGACAGGGGCAAGAGACCCAGTACTTC
>.|TRBV6-1|TRBJ1-1|many
CASFLGVGVGMNTEAFF
TGTGCCAGCTTTCTCGGGGTTGGGGTAGGAATGAACACTGAAGCTTTCTTT
>TRBD1|TRBV28|TRBJ2-1|.
CASSTTRDSVHYNEQFF
TGTGCCAGCAGCACAACCCGGGACAGCGTCCACTACAATGAGCAGTTCTTC
>.|TRBV6-5|TRBJ1-1|few
CASSYRGENTEAFF
TGTGCCAGCAGTTACAGGGGCGAGAACACTGAAGCTTTCTTT
>TRBD2|TRBV25-1|TRBJ2-3|many
CASSQTSGRVTDTQYF
TGTGCCAGCAGTCAGACTAGCGGGAGAGTGACAGATACGCAGTATTTT
>TRBD1|TRBV6-2/TRBV6-3|TRBJ1-2|.
CASIKGQGSLGYTF
TGTGCCAGCATCAAGGGACAGGGGTCGTTGGGCTACACCTTC
>TRBD1|TRBV24-1|TRBJ1-5|.
CATSDPSSQGASEPQHF
TGTGCCACCAGTGACCCGTCCTCTCAGGGGGCATCGGAGCCCCAGCATTTT
>.|TRBV11-2|TRBJ2-2|.
CASSLDSGSGRELFF
TGTGCCAGCAGCTTAGATTCGGGATCAGGGAGGGAGCTGTTTTTT
>.|TRBV7-2|TRBJ2-1|.
CASSSPRDFYNEQFF
TGTGCCAGCAGCTCACCCCGGGATTTTTACAATGAGCAGTTCTTC
>TRBD2|TRBV20-1|TRBJ2-3|.
CSAPTTSGRSDTQYF
TGCAGTGCACCGACGACTAGCGGGAGGTCAGATACGCAGTATTTT
>.|TRBV24-1|TRBJ1-2|.
CATSTGGREYYGYTF
TGTGCCACCAGTACAGGAGGACGAGAGTACTATGGCTACACCTTC
>.|TRBV29-1|TRBJ2-5|.
CSVETYQETQYF
TGCAGCGTTGAAACCTACCAAGAGACCCAGTACTTC
>TRBD2|TRBV5-4|TRBJ2-1|.
CASSLRRTSGNYNEQLF
TGTGCCAGCAGCCTCCGGAGGACTAGCGGGAACTACAATGAGCAGTTATTC
>TRBD1|TRBV19|TRBJ2-3|.
CASSGTGWRTDTQYF
TGTGCCAGTAGTGGGACAGGGTGGAGGACAGATACGCAGTATTTT
>TRBD2|TRBV6-1|TRBJ2-5|many
CASSGSGEETQYF
TGTGCCAGCAGTGGTAGCGGGGAAGAGACCCAGTACTTC
>TRBD1|TRBV30|TRBJ1-2|.
CAWSVGTGSYTF
TGTGCCTGGAGTGTCGGGACAGGCAGCTACACCTTC
>TRBD1|TRBV12-3/TRBV12-4|TRBJ2-1|.
CASTTTQGGLQFF
TGTGCCAGCACTACAACACAGGGGGGCCTCCAGTTCTTC
>TRBD2|TRBV7-9|TRBJ2-3|few
CASSWTSTSGRLADTQYF
TGTGCCAGCAGCTGGACGTCGACTAGCGGGAGATTAGCAGATACGCAGTATTTT
>.|TRBV15|TRBJ2-1|.
CATSRSVYNEQFF
TGTGCCACCAGCAGATCCGTCTACAATGAGCAGTTCTTC
>TRBD1|TRBV6-1|TRBJ1-1|.
CASAWDRVEAFF
TGTGCCAGCGCTTGGGACAGGGTAGAAGCTTTCTTT
>TRBD2|TRBV30|TRBJ2-1|.
CAWSGASGDSSYNEQFF
TGTGCCTGGAGTGGGGCTAGCGGGGATAGCTCCTACAATGAGCAGTTCTTC
>TRBD1|TRBV4-1|TRBJ1-3|.
CASSQEPGTGGNTIYF
TGCGCCAGCAGCCAAGAGCCCGGGACAGGGGGAAACACCATATATTTT
>.|TRBV7-2|TRBJ2-5|many
CASSLGGERETQYF
TGTGCCAGCAGCTTGGGGGGAGAGAGAGAGACCCAGTACTTC
>TRBD1|TRBV20-1|TRBJ2-1|.
CSARGQPGEQFF
TGCAGTGCTAGGGGACAGCCAGGGGAGCAGTTCTTC
>.|TRBV30|TRBJ1-1|.
CAWSVPQGIGNTEAFF
TGTGCCTGGAGTGTACCGCAGGGGATCGGGAACACTGAAGCTTTCTTT
>.|TRBV19|TRBJ1-5|.
CASSPGTPRPQHF
TGTGCCAGTAGTCCCGGGACTCCCCGTCCCCAGCATTTT
>.|TRBV12-5|TRBJ2-1|.
CASGLVLGLGYHNEQFF
TGTGCTAGTGGTTTGGTACTCGGCCTAGGGTACCACAATGAGCAGTTCTTC
>.|TRBV7-6|TRBJ2-2|once
CASSRPQTGPGELFF
TGTGCCAGCAGCCGCCCCCAAACAGGCCCCGGGGAGCTGTTTTTT
>.|TRBV28|TRBJ1-6|.
CASNSDSAYNSPLHF
TGTGCCAGCAACTCGGACAGCGCGTATAATTCACCCCTCCACTTT
>.|TRBV2|TRBJ2-5|.
CASSAQTQETQYF
TGTGCCAGCAGTGCCCAAACACAAGAGACCCAGTACTTC
>.|TRBV7-9|TRBJ2-5|.
CASTNRDGETQYF
TGTGCCAGCACCAACAGGGATGGAGAGACCCAGTACTTC
>.|TRBV27|TRBJ2-4|few
CASSLRGSEEIWAKNIQYF
TGTGCCAGCAGTTTACGGGGGAGCGAGGAGATTTGGGCCAAAAACATTCAGTACTTC
>.|TRBV30|TRBJ1-2|many
CAWSMGPLANYGYTF
TGTGCCTGGAGTATGGGCCCCTTAGCTAACTATGGCTACACCTTC
>.|TRBV2|TRBJ2-3|few
CASRLAQGWTDTQYF
TGTGCCAGCAGGCTGGCCCAGGGTTGGACAGATACGCAGTATTTT
>.|TRBV4-3|TRBJ2-6|.
CASSQGTARGANVLTF
TGCGCCAGCAGCCAAGGCACTGCCAGGGGGGCCAACGTCCTGACTTTC
>.|TRBV7-2|TRBJ2-5|.
CASSSRPETQYF
TGTGCCAGCAGCTCAAGGCCAGAGACCCAGTACTTC
>.|TRBV7-2|TRBJ1-1|few
CASSPQPRFLSLNTEAFF
TGTGCCAGCAGCCCCCAGCCGAGGTTCCTCTCATTGAACACTGAAGCTTTCTTT
>.|TRBV7-8|TRBJ1-5|many
CASSSKGVLSNQPQHF
TGTGCCAGCAGCTCTAAGGGCGTGCTGAGCAATCAGCCCCAGCATTTT
>.|TRBV28|TRBJ2-2|.
CASSSPWTASFTNTGELFF
TGTGCCAGCAGTTCCCCATGGACAGCCTCTTTTACGAACACCGGGGAGCTGTTTTTT
>.|TRBV3-1|TRBJ2-2|.
CASSLHTGELFF
TGTGCCAGCAGCCTACACACCGGGGAGCTGTTTTTT
>.|TRBV9|TRBJ1-2|.
CASSATYGYTF
TGTGCCAGCAGCGCGACATATGGCTACACCTTC
>.|TRBV7-2|TRBJ1-6|many
CASSLAGQYNSPLHF
TGTGCCAGCAGCTTAGCAGGACAGTATAATTCACCCCTCCACTTT
>TRBD1|TRBV7-2|TRBJ1-1|many
CASSLGRRQGRTTEAFF
TGTGCCAGCAGCTTAGGAAGGAGACAGGGGCGGACAACTGAAGCTTTCTTT
>.|TRBV5-6|TRBJ1-2|.
CASSSGSSGVYGYTF
TGTGCCAGCAGCTCCGGGTCTTCGGGGGTCTATGGCTACACCTTC
>.|TRBV7-2|TRBJ2-3|few
CASSSVTEPWDDTQYF
TGTGCCAGCAGCTCAGTAACCGAACCGTGGGACGATACGCAGTATTTT
>TRBD1|TRBV7-2|TRBJ2-1|once
CASRQDRGPHNEQVF
TGTGCCAGCAGGCAAGACAGGGGACCCCACAATGAGCAGGTCTTC
>TRBD2|TRBV28|TRBJ2-7|.
CASSLTSGRVLDAEQYF
TGTGCCAGCAGTTTGACTAGCGGGAGGGTGCTCGACGCCGAGCAGTACTTC
>.|TRBV7-6|TRBJ2-1|few
CASSSLTGYNEQFF
TGTGCCAGCAGCTCCCTAACAGGATACAATGAGCAGTTCTTC
>.|TRBV12-5|TRBJ1-4|.
CASGSQGEKLFF
TGTGCTAGTGGTTCCCAAGGCGAAAAACTGTTTTTT
>.|TRBV7-9|TRBJ2-7|.
CASSPGLGAGSYEQYF
TGTGCCAGCAGCCCAGGCCTCGGGGCCGGATCCTACGAGCAGTACTTC